These 14 T cell receptor beta chains originate from one sample sequenced in a study of CD8+ T cells in alopecia areata. Following RNA extraction, reverse transcription yielded cDNA that acted as the sequencing template. Repertoires were generated with immunoSEQ multiplex PCR, while TCRdb's copy carries only in-frame clones and drops some. The table lists 200,000 or so clones, roughly three fifths of them singletons. The sequencing input was CD8+ T cells sorted from blood. These receptors came from a human donor in good health.

The chain has TRBV29-1 and TRBJ1-2; D is uncertain. The CDR3 consists of 11 residues. V lost 0 bases and J lost 6, with 5 bases in between. CDR1 SQVTM and CDR2 ANQGSEA come from the germline V gene. CDR3 in amino acids: CSVEEDDGYTF. The CDR3 DNA reads TGCAGCGTTGAAGAAGACGATGGCTACACCTTC.

The chain recombines TRBV6-5 with TRBJ1-2, with TRBD1 as a possible D gene (6 bases). The CDR3 consists of 12 residues. Germline CDR1 is MNHEY and CDR2 is SVGAGI. Trimming shortened V by 2 bases and J by 7 bases, and 8 bases separated the two germline ends. CDR3 amino acids: CASSYRGLGYTF. Here the CDR3 DNA reads TGTGCCAGCAGTTACCGGGGGCTTGGCTACACCTTC.

This clone was seen just once. The chain links TRBV5-6 to TRBJ2-7; TRBD2 is a possible D gene (7 bases). In germline, CDR1 is SGHDT, CDR2 YYEEEE. The CDR3 covers 14 residues. Trimming removed 4 bases at V and 1 base at J, with 12 bases between. The CDR3 DNA follows: TGTGCCAGCAGCCCGGGGAGGGGGTCCTACGAGCAGTACTTC. Translation: CASSPGRGSYEQYF.

This clone was seen a handful of times. The rearrangement joins TRBV15 to TRBJ2-5; D is ambiguous. Germline lookup yields CDR1 LNHNV and CDR2 YYDKDF (reference sequence). CDR3 length: 13 amino acids. V was cut by 0 bases and J by 13 bases, with 15 bases left in between. CDR3 nucleotide sequence: TGTGCCACCAGCAGAGATAGAAGTCTTCCGTGGTACTTC. Protein: CATSRDRSLPWYF.

This chain uses TRBV4-1 with TRBJ2-6; D remains unclear. Trimming took off 3 bases at V and 1 base at J, with 7 bases between the two ends. The length of the CDR3 is 15 residues. The germline V gene encodes CDR1 MGHRA and CDR2 YSYEKL. CDR3 DNA sequence: TGCGCCAGCAGCCAGGCTGTGTCTGGGGCCAACGTCCTGACTTTC. It translates to CASSQAVSGANVLTF.

Only a few counts were recorded for this clone. V is TRBV7-8 and J is TRBJ2-7; 7 bases line up with TRBD1. Germline CDR1 and CDR2: SGHVS and FQNEAQ. V trimming: 6 bases; J trimming: 2 bases; junction bases outside the gene matches: 7. The CDR3 is made up of 14 amino acids. The CDR3 spells CASSARDSPYEQYF. For the CDR3, the DNA is TGTGCCAGCAGTGCCCGGGACAGCCCCTACGAGCAGTACTTC.

This CDR3 reads CASSLVYGQETQYF. The CDR3 bases are TGTGCCAGCAGCTTAGTATACGGCCAAGAGACCCAGTACTTC. This rearrangement joins TRBV7-9 to TRBJ2-5, with D unresolved. Trimming took off 1 base at V and 1 base at J, with 7 bases between the two ends. The CDR3 loop spans 14 amino acids. Per germline, CDR1 SEHNR and CDR2 FQNEAQ (reference sequence).

The chain couples TRBV4-2 to TRBJ1-6, with TRBD1 identical over 7 bases. This CDR3 has 16 residues. The J segment lost 6 bases and the V segment lost 2 bases, leaving 7 bases of the junction unmatched. Germline CDR1 LGHNA, CDR2 YNFKEQ. The CDR3 nucleotides read TGTGCCAGCAGCCAAAACAGGGGCCCCTTTAATTCACCCCTCCACTTT. The encoded protein is CASSQNRGPFNSPLHF.

This clone was seen more than once but under ten times. This rearrangement joins TRBV30 to TRBJ2-5; 8 bases are a match to TRBD1. The junction had 19 bases not matched to a gene; V was cut back by 5 bases and J by 5 bases. The CDR3 consists of 17 residues. Germline V CDR1 and CDR2: GTSNPN, SVGIG (reference sequence). This CDR3 is CAWSGQGAQRGGETQYF. CDR3 bases: TGTGCCTGGTCCGGACAGGGAGCCCAAAGGGGTGGGGAGACCCAGTACTTC.

The V call is TRBV25-1, the J call TRBJ2-5; 9 bases map to TRBD2. The length of the CDR3 is 17 residues. Germline V gene lookup returns CDR1 MGHDK and CDR2 SYGVNS. V lost 3 bases, J lost 1 base, and 9 bases stayed unmatched. The DNA for the CDR3 is TGTGCCAGCAGTGACCCCCTAGCGGGGTCGCCCCAAGAGACCCAGTACTTC. This codes for CASSDPLAGSPQETQYF.

CDR3 sequence: CASSELSGGGKTQYF. The DNA of the CDR3 is TGCGCCAGCAGCGAACTATCCGGGGGCGGTAAGACCCAGTACTTC. The chain has TRBV4-1 and TRBJ2-5; TRBD1 or TRBD2 may be the D gene (6 bases each). The V and J ends lost 5 bases and 6 bases respectively, with 19 bases between them. Germline V lookup: CDR1 MGHRA, CDR2 YSYEKL. The CDR3 is 15 residues long.

CDR3 sequence: CSVAVSGELFF. DNA for the CDR3: TGCAGCGTTGCAGTCTCCGGGGAGCTGTTTTTT. V usage is TRBV29-1 and J usage is TRBJ2-2, with D unresolved. Deletions cut 4 bases from V and 6 bases from J, with 6 bases between. The CDR3 loop spans 11 amino acids. Germline-derived CDR1 and CDR2 are SQVTM and ANQGSEA.

This clone was seen only a few times. The chain has TRBV7-9 and TRBJ2-2, with TRBD2 matching over 7 bases. Looked up from germline, CDR1 is SEHNR and CDR2 is FQNEAQ (reference sequence). The trim removed 7 bases at V and 4 bases at J, leaving 9 bases unmatched. The CDR3 sequence is 15 residues long. The CDR3 loop reads CASTGEGMGTGELFF. In DNA, the CDR3 is TGTGCCAGCACCGGGGAGGGGATGGGCACCGGGGAGCTGTTTTTT.

This clone was counted only a few times. The rearrangement joins TRBV6-5 to TRBJ2-2; D is perhaps TRBD1 (7 bases). Germline values: CDR1 MNHEY, CDR2 SVGAGI. V was clipped by 2 bases and J by 0 bases, with 10 bases between them. CDR3 length: 16 residues. CDR3 in amino acids: CASSYGGTANTGELFF. As DNA, the CDR3 is TGTGCCAGCAGTTACGGGGGGACAGCGAACACCGGGGAGCTGTTTTTT.